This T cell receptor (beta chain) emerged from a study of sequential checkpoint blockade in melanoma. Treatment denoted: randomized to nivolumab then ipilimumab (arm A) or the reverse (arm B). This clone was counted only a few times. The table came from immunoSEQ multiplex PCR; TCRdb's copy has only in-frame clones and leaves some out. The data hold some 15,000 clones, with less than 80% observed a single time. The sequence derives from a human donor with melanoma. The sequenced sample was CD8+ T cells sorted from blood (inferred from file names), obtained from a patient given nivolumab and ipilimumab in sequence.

CDR3 protein: CASSSPRGELFF. The CDR3 bases are TGTGCCAGCAGCTCTCCCCGCGGGGAGCTGTTTTTT. The chain carries TRBV6-6 and TRBJ2-2; D gene unclear. The germline V gene encodes CDR1 MNHNY and CDR2 SVGAGI (reference sequence). CDR3 length: 12 residues. Trimming stripped 6 bases from V and 7 bases from J, with 9 bases between.